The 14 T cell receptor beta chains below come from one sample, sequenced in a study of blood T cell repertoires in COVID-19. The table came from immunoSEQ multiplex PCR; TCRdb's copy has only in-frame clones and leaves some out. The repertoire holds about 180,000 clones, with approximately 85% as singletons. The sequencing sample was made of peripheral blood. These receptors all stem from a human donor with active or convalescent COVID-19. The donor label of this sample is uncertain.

In DNA, the CDR3 is TGCGCCAGCAGCCAGAACCGGGACTTCACAGATACGCAGTATTTT. Translation: CASSQNRDFTDTQYF. This chain links TRBV4-1 with TRBJ2-3, with D possibly being TRBD2 (6 bases). This CDR3 contains 15 residues. Trimming cost V 3 bases and J 2 bases, with 12 bases left between them. CDR1 MGHRA and CDR2 YSYEKL come from the germline V gene.

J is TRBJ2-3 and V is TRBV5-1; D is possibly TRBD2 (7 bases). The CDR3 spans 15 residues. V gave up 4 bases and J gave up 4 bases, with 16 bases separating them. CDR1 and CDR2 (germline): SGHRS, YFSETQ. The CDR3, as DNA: TGCGCCAGCAGCCCCCGTGGGGGGGCGGCAGATACGCAGTATTTT. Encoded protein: CASSPRGGAADTQYF. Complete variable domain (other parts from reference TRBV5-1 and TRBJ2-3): KAGVTQTPRYLIKTRGQQVTLSCSPISGHRSVSWYQQTPGQGLQFLFEYFSETQRNKGNFPGRFSGRQFSNSRSEMNVSTLELGDSALYLCASSPRGGAADTQYFGPGTRLTVL.

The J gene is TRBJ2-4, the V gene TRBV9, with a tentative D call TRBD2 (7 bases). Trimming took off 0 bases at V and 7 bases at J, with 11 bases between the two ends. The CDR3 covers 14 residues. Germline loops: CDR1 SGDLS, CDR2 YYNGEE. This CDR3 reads CASSVAGGDNIQYF. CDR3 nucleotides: TGTGCCAGCAGCGTAGCGGGGGGCGATAACATTCAGTACTTC.

DNA for the CDR3: TGTGCCAGCAGTCCGCGGTACGAGCAGTACTTC. The encoded protein is CASSPRYEQYF. The chain links TRBV28 to TRBJ2-7, with D unclear. Between the trimmed V and J ends, which lost 5 bases and 4 bases, there was a span of 6 bases. Germline CDR1 is MDHEN and CDR2 is SYDVKM. This CDR3 is built from 11 residues.

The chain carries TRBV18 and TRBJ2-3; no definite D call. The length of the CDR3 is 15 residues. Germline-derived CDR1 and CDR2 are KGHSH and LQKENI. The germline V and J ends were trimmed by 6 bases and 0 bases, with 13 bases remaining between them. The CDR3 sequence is CASSPRQESTDTQYF. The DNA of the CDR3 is TGTGCCAGCTCCCCCCGACAAGAAAGCACAGATACGCAGTATTTT.

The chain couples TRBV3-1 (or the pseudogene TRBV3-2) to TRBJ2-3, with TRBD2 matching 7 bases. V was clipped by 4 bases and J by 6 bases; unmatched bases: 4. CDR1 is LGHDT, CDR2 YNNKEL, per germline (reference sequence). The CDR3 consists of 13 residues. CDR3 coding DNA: TGTGCCAGCAGCCTTCGTAGCGGGGATACGCAGTATTTT. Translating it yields CASSLRSGDTQYF.

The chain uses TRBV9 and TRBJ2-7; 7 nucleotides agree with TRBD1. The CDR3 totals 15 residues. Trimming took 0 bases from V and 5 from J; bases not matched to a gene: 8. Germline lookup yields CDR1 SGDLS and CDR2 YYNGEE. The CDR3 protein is CASSVEADRANEQYF. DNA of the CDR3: TGTGCCAGCAGCGTAGAAGCCGACAGGGCAAACGAGCAGTACTTC.

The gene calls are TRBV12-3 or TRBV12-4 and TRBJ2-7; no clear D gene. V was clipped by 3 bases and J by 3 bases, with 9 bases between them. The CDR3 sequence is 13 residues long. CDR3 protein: CASSFSDLYEQYF. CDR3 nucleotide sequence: TGTGCCAGCAGTTTCAGCGATCTCTACGAGCAGTACTTC.

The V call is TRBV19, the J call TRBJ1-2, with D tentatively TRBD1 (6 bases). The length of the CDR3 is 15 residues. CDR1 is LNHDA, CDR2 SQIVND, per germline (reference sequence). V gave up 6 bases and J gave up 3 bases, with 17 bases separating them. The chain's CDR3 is CASSPSWAGDYGYTF. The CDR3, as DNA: TGTGCCAGTAGCCCCTCCTGGGCAGGGGACTATGGCTACACCTTC.

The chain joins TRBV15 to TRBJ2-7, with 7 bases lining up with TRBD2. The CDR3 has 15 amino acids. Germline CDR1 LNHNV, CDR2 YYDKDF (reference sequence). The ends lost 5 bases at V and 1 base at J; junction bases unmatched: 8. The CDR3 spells CATSRGGSKSYEQYF. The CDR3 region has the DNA TGTGCCACCAGCCGGGGCGGGAGCAAATCCTACGAGCAGTACTTC.

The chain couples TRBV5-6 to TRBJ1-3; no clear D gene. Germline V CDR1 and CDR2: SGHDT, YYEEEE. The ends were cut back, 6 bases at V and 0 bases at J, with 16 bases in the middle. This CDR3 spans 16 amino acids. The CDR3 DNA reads TGTGCCAGCACCCTGTTAGTGATCTCCTCTGGAAACACCATATATTTT. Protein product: CASTLLVISSGNTIYF.

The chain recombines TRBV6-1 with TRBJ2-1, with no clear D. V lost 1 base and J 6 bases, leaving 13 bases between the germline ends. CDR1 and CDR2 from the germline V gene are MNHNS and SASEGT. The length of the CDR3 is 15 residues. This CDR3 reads CASSEEPRVTNEQFF. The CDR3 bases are TGTGCCAGCAGTGAAGAGCCCCGGGTTACCAATGAGCAGTTCTTC.

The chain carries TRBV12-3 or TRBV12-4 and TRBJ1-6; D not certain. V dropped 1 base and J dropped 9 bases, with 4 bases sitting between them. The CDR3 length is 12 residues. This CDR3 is CASSLVSSPLHF. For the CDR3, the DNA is TGTGCCAGCAGTTTAGTATCTTCACCCCTCCACTTT.

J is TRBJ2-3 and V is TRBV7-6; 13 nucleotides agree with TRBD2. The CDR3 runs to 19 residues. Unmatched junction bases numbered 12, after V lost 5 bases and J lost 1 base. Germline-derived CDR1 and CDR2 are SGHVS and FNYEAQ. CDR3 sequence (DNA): TGTGCCAGCAGCGTATACCGCAGGACTAGCGGGGGCGGCACAGATACGCAGTATTTT. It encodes CASSVYRRTSGGGTDTQYF.